Listed below are T cell receptor beta chains from one sample, sequenced in a study of CD8 T cells in ankylosing spondylitis. TCRdb called the 5' RACE reads again in MiXCR, with one record for every CDR3 protein. The table lists some 350,000 distinct CDR3 sequences, about 14% of them singletons. Sequenced: blood, either unsorted or a sorted T cell fraction (not recorded which). The receptors come from a male donor with ankylosing spondylitis or in good health (not recorded which). CDR3s include the opening cysteine and the closing phenylalanine or tryptophan. The D gene is left open where the match is weak. Part of the rows lack a size; the others show once, few, many or a class for expanded clones.

clone size	D gene	V gene	J gene	CDR3 DNA	CDR3 protein
many	TRBD2	TRBV5-1	TRBJ2-1	TGCGCCAGCAGCTTGACTAGCGGGACCTACAATGAGCAGTTCTTC	CASSLTSGTYNEQFF
-	-	TRBV5-1	TRBJ2-1	TGCGCCAGCACCTCCCGAGGCTACAATGAGCAGTTCTTC	CASTSRGYNEQFF
few	-	TRBV2	TRBJ2-5	TGTGCCAGCAGTATCCGGGGCCTCCAAGAGACCCAGTACTTC	CASSIRGLQETQYF
-	-	TRBV5-6	TRBJ2-7	TGTGCCAGCAGCCGCCAGTACGAGCAGTACTTC	CASSRQYEQYF
-	TRBD2	TRBV4-2	TRBJ2-7	TGTGCCAGCAGCCAAGGTGTAGCGGGGGCGTACGAGCAGTACTTC	CASSQGVAGAYEQYF
few	-	TRBV5-8	TRBJ1-5	TGTGCCAGCAGCCGGTGGAGCAATCAGCCCCAGCATTTT	CASSRWSNQPQHF
few	TRBD1	TRBV6-5	TRBJ1-4	TGTGCCAGCAGTTACTCTGGGGGGACAGGGCCCAATGAAAAACTGTTTTTT	CASSYSGGTGPNEKLFF
few	TRBD2	TRBV5-4	TRBJ2-5	TGTGCCAGCAGCTTGAAGCGGGGGGCACAAGAGACCCAGTACTTC	CASSLKRGAQETQYF
-	TRBD2	TRBV20-1	TRBJ2-3	TGCGGGTTTTGGCGGGGGACCACAGATACGCAGTATTTT	CGFWRGTTDTQYF
few	-	TRBV20-1	TRBJ1-5	TGCAGTGCCCTTGCCCTAGACAGAGTCAATCAGCCCCAGCATTTT	CSALALDRVNQPQHF
-	-	TRBV4-1	TRBJ2-5	TGCGCCAGCAGCCAATCCCCCATGTCAGGGTTGGAGACCCAGTACTTC	CASSQSPMSGLETQYF
many	-	TRBV12-3/TRBV12-4	TRBJ2-3	TGTGCCAGCAGTTTAAACCCTGGCGGGGATACGCAGTATTTT	CASSLNPGGDTQYF
-	TRBD1	TRBV7-9	TRBJ2-3	TGTGCCAGCAGCACCGGACAGGGTGGCACAGATACGCAGTATTTT	CASSTGQGGTDTQYF
few	TRBD1	TRBV12-3/TRBV12-4	TRBJ1-6	TGTGCCAGCAGTTACTCGGGACAGGACCTCCACTTT	CASSYSGQDLHF
few	-	TRBV27	TRBJ2-2	TGTGCCAGCAGTTTAAGGGAGAGCGGGACATACACCGGGGAGCTGTTTTTT	CASSLRESGTYTGELFF
-	-	TRBV5-1	TRBJ2-2	TGCGCCAGCAGCTTGGGCGGGACTGGACTCCGGAACACCGGGGAGCTGTTTTTT	CASSLGGTGLRNTGELFF
-	-	TRBV5-1	TRBJ2-6	TGCGCCAGCAGCTGGGCCCGGGACACCTTCTCTGGGGCCAACGTCCTGACTTTC	CASSWARDTFSGANVLTF
many	-	TRBV5-6	TRBJ2-1	TGTGCCAGCAGCTTGGGGCAGCGGTACAATGAGCAGTTCTTC	CASSLGQRYNEQFF
-	-	TRBV4-1	TRBJ2-5	TGCGCCAGCAGCCAAGCACACAGGGAGGGGACCCAGTACTTC	CASSQAHREGTQYF